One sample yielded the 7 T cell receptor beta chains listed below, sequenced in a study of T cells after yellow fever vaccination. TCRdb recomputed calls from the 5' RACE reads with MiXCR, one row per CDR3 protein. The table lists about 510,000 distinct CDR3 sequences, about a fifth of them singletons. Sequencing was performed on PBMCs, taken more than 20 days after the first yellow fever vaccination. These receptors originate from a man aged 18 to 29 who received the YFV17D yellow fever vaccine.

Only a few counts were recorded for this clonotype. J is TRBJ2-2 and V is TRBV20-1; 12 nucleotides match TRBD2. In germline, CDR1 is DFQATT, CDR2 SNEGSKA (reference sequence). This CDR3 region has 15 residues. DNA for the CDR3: TGCGGTGGACTAGCGGGACCCACGGGAACCGGGGAGCTGTTTTTT. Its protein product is CGGLAGPTGTGELFF.

The CDR3 spells CASSYSGTLSHGYTF. The CDR3 nucleotides are TGTGCCAGCAGTTACTCAGGGACACTTTCTCATGGCTACACCTTC. The chain combines TRBV6-5 with TRBJ1-2; D possibly corresponds to TRBD1 (6 bases). The CDR3 runs to 15 residues. V was shortened by 0 bases and J by 6 bases, with 14 bases between the two germline ends. Germline V CDR1 and CDR2: MNHEY, SVGAGI.

CDR3 amino acids: CASSQGVPRNNSPLHF. The CDR3 region has the DNA TGCGCCAGCAGCCAAGGAGTGCCCAGGAATAATTCACCCCTCCACTTT. The chain employs TRBV4-3 and TRBJ1-6; D is undetermined. The CDR3 totals 16 residues. Looked up from germline, CDR1 is LGHNA and CDR2 is YSLEER. V was pared by 1 base and J by 5 bases, with 12 bases between.

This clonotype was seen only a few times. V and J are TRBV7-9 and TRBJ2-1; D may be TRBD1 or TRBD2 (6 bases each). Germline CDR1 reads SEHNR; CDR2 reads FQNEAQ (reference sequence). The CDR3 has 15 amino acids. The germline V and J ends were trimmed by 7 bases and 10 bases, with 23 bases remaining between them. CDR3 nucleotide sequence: TGTGCCAGCAATTTGAAGACAGGAGCGGGCGGGGAGCAGTTCTTC. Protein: CASNLKTGAGGEQFF.

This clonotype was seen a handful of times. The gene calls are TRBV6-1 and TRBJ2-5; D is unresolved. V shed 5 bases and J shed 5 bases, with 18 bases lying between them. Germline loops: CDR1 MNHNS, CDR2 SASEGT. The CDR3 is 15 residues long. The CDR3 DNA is TGTGCCAGCAGTCGCCCGCCTCCTACTTCGGAGACCCAGTACTTC. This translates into CASSRPPPTSETQYF.

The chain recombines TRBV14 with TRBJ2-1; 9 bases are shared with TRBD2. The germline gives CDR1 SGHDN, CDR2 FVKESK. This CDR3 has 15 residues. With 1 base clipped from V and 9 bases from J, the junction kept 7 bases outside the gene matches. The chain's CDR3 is CASSQVGGGAGEQFF. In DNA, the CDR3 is TGTGCCAGCAGCCAAGTCGGCGGGGGGGCCGGTGAGCAGTTCTTC. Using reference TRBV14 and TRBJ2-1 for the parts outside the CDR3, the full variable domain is EAGVTQFPSHSVIEKGQTVTLRCDPISGHDNLYWYRRVMGKEIKFLLHFVKESKQDESGMPNNRFLAERTGGTYSTLKVQPAELEDSGVYFCASSQVGGGAGEQFFGPGTRLTVL.

The CDR3 region has the DNA TGTGCCAGCAGCGGGGAGGAGGACAGGGCGGGCGAGACCCAGTACTTC. This sequence encodes CASSGEEDRAGETQYF. The chain couples TRBV5-6 to TRBJ2-5; 8 bases are a match to TRBD1. The length of the CDR3 is 16 residues. V dropped 4 bases and J dropped 5; count of bases not matched to a gene: 13. Germline CDR1 is SGHDT and CDR2 is YYEEEE.